Included here is one T cell receptor (beta chain) sequence, with context. This entry comes from a study of blood T cell repertoires in COVID-19. Across the study: Specimens from acute and convalescent COVID-19 originated in the United States, Italy and Spain. T cells, B-cell-depleted T cells, or PBMCs provided the cDNA or gDNA that served as material.

V lost 6 bases, J lost 2 bases, and 24 bases lay in between. Germline V gene sequence: CDR1 SGHKS, CDR2 YYEKEE (reference sequence). CDR3 length equals 17 residues. Original handling: Scientists estimated how many nucleated cells there were by amplifying reference gene primers. Assay used: immunoSEQ multiplex PCR; TCRdb lists only in-frame clones, some missing. The D gene and trimming were derived from the DNA, and the V and J assignments and clone size from that table. This sample yields 20,000 to 30,000 clones, of which 80% to 85% are seen a single time; about 9% belongs to the top ten. The sequence was collected from a human donor in a cohort sampled during active COVID-19. This chain uses TRBV5-5 with TRBJ2-7; TRBD2 is a possible D gene (6 bases). What was sequenced was peripheral blood. This chain's CDR3 is CASTKGPRAGRTYEQYF. The CDR3 DNA follows: TGTGCCAGCACCAAAGGGCCCCGGGCAGGGAGGACCTACGAGCAGTACTTC.